This TCR beta chain was captured in a study of T cell clonotyping in hematopoietic cell transplantation. Study-level results: After transplant, recipient diversity fell while pathologically expanded clonotypes grew through day 180. At the given depth, recipient repertoires were over 95% de novo clonotypes.

Germline V gives CDR1 GTSNPN, CDR2 SVGIG (reference sequence). Germline trimming cut 2 bases from V and 8 bases from J; bases unmatched to any gene: 9. There are 14 residues in the CDR3. With regard to this clone: The antigen remains unidentified.

Clones were sequenced by immunoSEQ multiplex PCR, and TCRdb holds only the in-frame ones, with some missing. Of more than 65,000 clones in the sample, roughly 93% were seen once. This clonotype was sampled from a man in his forties or fifties in good health. Some clones in this sample may be carry-over from other donors' samples. The sample was peripheral blood mononuclear cells. The chain recombines TRBV30 with TRBJ1-2; 9 nucleotides match TRBD1. CDR3 amino acids: CAWSPKGQGYGYTF. The CDR3 nucleotides are TGTGCCTGGAGTCCGAAGGGACAGGGTTACGGCTACACCTTC.